The 32 T cell receptor beta chains in this list originate from one sample, sequenced in a study of T cell responses to AZD1222 COVID-19 vaccine. Some clones are missing from TCRdb's copy, which holds only in-frame ones; the method was immunoSEQ multiplex PCR. The sample lists around 160,000 clones, approximately 89% occurring once. Here the sequenced sample was peripheral blood, taken on day 0 of AZD1222 vaccination. These receptors all come from an adult in good health.

The V gene is TRBV7-3, the J gene TRBJ2-3, with D unclear. The CDR3 runs to 13 residues. Trimming stripped 4 bases from V and 4 bases from J, with 9 bases between. Germline V gene lookup returns CDR1 SGHTA and CDR2 FQGTGA. Here the CDR3 reads CASSSSYSDTQYF. CDR3 bases: TGTGCCAGCAGCTCCTCATACTCAGATACGCAGTATTTT.

As DNA, the CDR3 is TGTGCCAGCGGGACGGGGAACACCGGGGAGCTGTTTTTT. It specifies CASGTGNTGELFF. The chain carries TRBV4-2 and TRBJ2-2; D is possibly TRBD1 or TRBD2 (5 bases each). CDR1 is LGHNA and CDR2 is YNFKEQ in the germline V gene. V lost 8 bases and J 1 base, leaving 8 bases between the germline ends. This CDR3 contains 13 residues.

The chain carries TRBV20-1 and TRBJ1-1; D possibly corresponds to TRBD1 (6 bases). This CDR3 region has 14 residues. Germline V gene sequence: CDR1 DFQATT, CDR2 SNEGSKA (reference sequence). Trimming stripped 3 bases from V and 2 bases from J, with 13 bases between. In DNA form, the CDR3 reads TGCAGTGCTAGTCGGCCAGGGGAAAACACTGAAGCTTTCTTT. It yields the protein CSASRPGENTEAFF.

The chain employs TRBV4-1 and TRBJ2-3; possible D gene TRBD2, 6 bases. Per the germline V gene, CDR1 is MGHRA and CDR2 is YSYEKL. The CDR3 runs 19 residues. V lost 3 bases to trimming and J lost 3 bases, with 25 bases between them. The CDR3 bases are TGCGCCAGCAGCCACAACCTTCCCCCGGGACTTCCCAAAACAGATACGCAGTATTTT. It codes for CASSHNLPPGLPKTDTQYF.

Remarks on this clone: At the DNA level, this CDR3 is encoded by other sequences in the same sample as well. This chain joins TRBV5-1 and TRBJ1-4; a possible D gene is TRBD1 (5 bases). CDR1 and CDR2 (germline): SGHRS, YFSETQ. This CDR3 has 14 amino acids. V lost 0 bases and J 5 bases, leaving 8 bases between the germline ends. CDR3 coding DNA: TGCGCCAGCAGCTTGGGAAGGGGAAATGAAAAACTGTTTTTT. Its protein product is CASSLGRGNEKLFF.

The CDR3 DNA reads TGTGCCAGCAGCCCTCTCTCCCTCTCTGGAAACACCATATATTTT. This codes for CASSPLSLSGNTIYF. V and J are TRBV7-2 and TRBJ1-3; no firm D call. The CDR3 runs 15 residues. V was pared by 5 bases and J by 0 bases, with 11 bases between. The germline CDR1 and CDR2 sequences are SGHTA and FQGNSA.

The chain is built from TRBV12-5 and TRBJ2-2; D might be TRBD2 (6 bases). The CDR3 sequence is 13 residues long. Germline V gene lookup returns CDR1 LGHNT and CDR2 FRNRAP. V lost 6 bases and J lost 1, with 6 bases in between. The CDR3 bases are TGTGCTAGTGGCGGGGGGAACACCGGGGAGCTGTTTTTT. Its protein product is CASGGGNTGELFF. The full variable domain, with the rest looked up from reference TRBV12-5 and TRBJ2-2, is DARVTQTPRHKVTEMGQEVTMRCQPILGHNTVFWYRQTMMQGLELLAYFRNRAPLDDSGMPKDRFSAEMPDATLATLKIQPSEPRDSAVYFCASGGGNTGELFFGEGSRLTVL.

V gene TRBV6-4 combines with J gene TRBJ1-1, with 8 bases aligning to TRBD1. Trimming took 8 bases from V and 11 from J; bases not matched to a gene: 19. The CDR3 loop spans 15 amino acids. Per germline, CDR1 MRHNA and CDR2 SNTAGT. CDR3 protein: CASGRPGQVIDWAFF. The CDR3 bases are TGTGCCAGCGGACGTCCGGGACAGGTGATAGATTGGGCTTTCTTT.

The rearrangement joins TRBV7-2 to TRBJ2-5; either TRBD1 or TRBD2 may fit D (6 bases each). Germline V gives CDR1 SGHTA, CDR2 FQGNSA. Between the trimmed V and J ends, which lost 5 bases and 5 bases, there was a span of 24 bases. The CDR3 length is 17 residues. CDR3: CASSAPSSGGDRETQYF. The DNA of the CDR3 is TGTGCCAGCAGCGCCCCTTCCTCCGGGGGAGACAGGGAGACCCAGTACTTC.

CDR3: CASSVTGDHSNTEAFF. For the CDR3, the DNA is TGTGCCAGCAGCGTGACAGGGGACCATTCGAACACTGAAGCTTTCTTT. This rearrangement joins TRBV7-2 to TRBJ1-1; 8 bases match TRBD1. With 5 bases clipped from V and 1 base from J, the junction kept 9 bases outside the gene matches. Germline lookup yields CDR1 SGHTA and CDR2 FQGNSA. There are 16 residues in the CDR3.

V and J are TRBV7-3 and TRBJ1-2; 8 nucleotides match TRBD1. This CDR3 is 13 amino acids long. With 5 bases clipped from V and 7 bases from J, the junction kept 6 bases outside the gene matches. Germline-derived CDR1 and CDR2 are SGHTA and FQGTGA. The CDR3 nucleotides read TGTGCCAGCAGCGCCGGACAGGGTCGTGGCTACACCTTC. Its translation: CASSAGQGRGYTF.

V usage is TRBV28 and J usage is TRBJ1-3; 8 bases are shared with TRBD1. This CDR3 contains 15 residues. In germline, CDR1 is MDHEN, CDR2 SYDVKM. With 5 bases clipped from V and 4 bases from J, the junction kept 7 bases outside the gene matches. CDR3 coding DNA: TGTGCCAGCAGTCGCCGACAGGGGAACGGAAACACCATATATTTT. It specifies CASSRRQGNGNTIYF.

V and J are TRBV4-1 and TRBJ2-7, with TRBD2 matching 9 bases. V shed 11 bases, J shed 3 bases, and the junction held 17 bases outside the gene matches. The CDR3 covers 16 residues. Per the germline V gene, CDR1 is MGHRA and CDR2 is YSYEKL. CDR3 nucleotides: TGCGCCCCCAGCCGGGGCGGGAGGGGGGTGAACTACGAGCAGTACTTC. It codes for CAPSRGGRGVNYEQYF.

The chain links TRBV15 to TRBJ1-5; 8 bases map to TRBD1. This CDR3 comprises 19 residues. The germline CDR1 and CDR2 sequences are LNHNV and YYDKDF (reference sequence). The V and J ends lost 1 base and 5 bases, in that order; junction bases with no gene match: 16. CDR3 sequence: CATSRVSHRTGRTYQPQHF. CDR3 nucleotides: TGTGCCACCAGCAGAGTCTCACACCGGACAGGGCGCACTTATCAGCCCCAGCATTTT.

The chain employs TRBV5-1 and TRBJ2-1; D is possibly TRBD2 (7 bases). CDR1 and CDR2 from the germline V gene are SGHRS and YFSETQ. This CDR3 has 16 amino acids. V was cut by 1 base and J by 6 bases, with 17 bases left in between. This CDR3 is CASSLTAGAPPNEQFF. As DNA, the CDR3 is TGCGCCAGCAGCTTGACCGCGGGGGCCCCCCCCAATGAGCAGTTCTTC.

V is TRBV2 and J is TRBJ1-5, with D unresolved. V dropped 3 bases and J dropped 0 bases, with 9 bases sitting between them. Germline CDR1 SNHLY, CDR2 FYNNEI. The length of the CDR3 is 15 residues. CDR3 nucleotides: TGTGCCAGCAGTGACTCCCGTTATAGCAATCAGCCCCAGCATTTT. It encodes CASSDSRYSNQPQHF.

This chain links TRBV5-4 with TRBJ2-1; D is possibly TRBD2 (6 bases). V dropped 0 bases and J dropped 4 bases, with 8 bases sitting between them. CDR3 size: 14 residues. Germline-derived CDR1 and CDR2 are SGHNT and YYREEE (reference sequence). CDR3 loop: CASSLVGGYNEQFF. The CDR3 nucleotides read TGTGCCAGCAGCTTGGTTGGAGGGTACAATGAGCAGTTCTTC.

The chain's CDR3 is CASNPTVLTDTQYF. CDR3 sequence (DNA): TGTGCCAGCAACCCGACAGTCCTCACAGATACGCAGTATTTT. The rearrangement joins TRBV6-6 to TRBJ2-3, with TRBD1 as a possible D gene (5 bases). Between the trimmed V and J ends, which lost 7 bases and 2 bases, there was a span of 13 bases. The CDR3 loop spans 14 amino acids. Germline values: CDR1 MNHNY, CDR2 SVGAGI (reference sequence).

The gene calls are TRBV25-1 and TRBJ2-2; 12 bases line up with TRBD2. The CDR3 length is 17 residues. Germline trimming cut 0 bases from V and 6 bases from J; bases unmatched to any gene: 5. Per germline, CDR1 MGHDK and CDR2 SYGVNS. The DNA of the CDR3 is TGTGCCAGCAGTGAATACGCTAGCGGGGGGGCCCCCGGGGAGCTGTTTTTT. It is translated as CASSEYASGGAPGELFF.

The V call is TRBV5-1, the J call TRBJ1-6, with no clear D. Germline loops: CDR1 SGHRS, CDR2 YFSETQ. The CDR3 loop spans 14 amino acids. Trimming pared 1 base from V and 7 bases from J, leaving 9 bases between. CDR3 coding DNA: TGCGCCAGCAGCTTGTGGGATGAGAATTCACCCCTCCACTTT. Translation gives CASSLWDENSPLHF.

This clone occurred once. At one end, the junction sequence differs from germline, possibly due to a read error. The rearrangement links TRBV28 to TRBJ1-5, with a tentative D call TRBD1 (5 bases). Germline V lookup: CDR1 MDHEN, CDR2 SYDVKM. The CDR3 has 12 residues. In nucleotides, the CDR3 is TGTTCCAGCATGCAGGGCCTTACGCCCCAGCATTTT. Amino acids: CSSMQGLTPQHF.

This rearrangement joins TRBV7-2 to TRBJ2-5, with no clear D. V lost 1 base and J 5 bases, leaving 11 bases between the germline ends. CDR3 length: 14 amino acids. CDR1 and CDR2 (germline): SGHTA, FQGNSA. CDR3 protein: CASSLVFFGETQYF. The CDR3 region has the DNA TGTGCCAGCAGCTTAGTATTTTTCGGGGAGACCCAGTACTTC.

The V call is TRBV4-1, the J call TRBJ1-3; 7 bases line up with TRBD1. Germline V gene lookup returns CDR1 MGHRA and CDR2 YSYEKL. V lost 0 bases and J lost 2; bases outside the gene matches: 16. CDR3 length: 20 amino acids. This CDR3 is CASSQDRAGGMVGTGNTIYF. CDR3 nucleotides: TGCGCCAGCAGCCAAGATAGAGCAGGGGGAATGGTGGGGACTGGAAACACCATATATTTT.

The CDR3 DNA reads as TGCGCCAGCAGTCCGGGCGGGGGGCTTTCCAATGAGCAGTTCTTC. This codes for CASSPGGGLSNEQFF. The chain recombines TRBV5-1 with TRBJ2-1, with 8 bases aligning to TRBD2. This CDR3 contains 15 residues. CDR1 and CDR2 (germline): SGHRS, YFSETQ. Trimming took 5 bases from V and 6 from J; bases not matched to a gene: 10.

The CDR3 here is CAWSRVGNQPQHF. CDR3 DNA: TGTGCCTGGAGTAGAGTCGGTAATCAGCCCCAGCATTTT. The V gene is TRBV30, the J gene TRBJ1-5; D call uncertain. Trimming pared 2 bases from V and 4 bases from J, leaving 9 bases between. Germline CDR1 and CDR2: GTSNPN and SVGIG (reference sequence). This CDR3 has 13 residues.

This chain joins TRBV5-4 and TRBJ1-1; 7 bases map to TRBD1. Germline V gene data show CDR1 as SGHNT and CDR2 as YYREEE (reference sequence). The CDR3 runs 16 residues. The V segment lost 5 bases and the J segment 3 bases; nucleotides outside the gene matches: 13. This chain's CDR3 is CASRLDRSGVDTEAFF. DNA of the CDR3: TGTGCCAGCAGACTGGACAGGAGTGGAGTTGACACTGAAGCTTTCTTT.

This chain connects TRBV10-2 to TRBJ2-3; 10 positions agree with TRBD2. V gave up 6 bases and J gave up 4 bases; unmatched junction bases: 7. From germline, CDR1 is WSHSY and CDR2 SAAADI. The CDR3 runs 15 residues. CDR3 sequence reads: CASRGAGGPADTQYF. For the CDR3, the DNA is TGCGCCAGCAGGGGAGCGGGGGGGCCGGCAGATACGCAGTATTTT.

The chain uses TRBV25-1 and TRBJ2-7, with D possibly matching TRBD1 (6 bases). CDR1 is MGHDK, CDR2 SYGVNS, per germline. The CDR3 totals 15 residues. Trimming shortened V by 5 bases and J by 7 bases, and 21 bases separated the two germline ends. Here the CDR3 DNA reads TGTGCCAGCAGTATGCCCGGGACACCCCAGAGTGAGCAGTACTTC. This translates into CASSMPGTPQSEQYF.

The V call is TRBV3-1 (or the pseudogene TRBV3-2), the J call TRBJ1-2; no reliable D call. V lost 5 bases, J lost 9 bases, and 19 bases lay in between. The CDR3 has 14 residues. Germline values: CDR1 LGHDT, CDR2 YNNKEL (reference sequence). Here the CDR3 reads CASSSHQAESSYTF. The CDR3 DNA reads as TGTGCCAGCAGCTCCCATCAGGCGGAGAGCAGCTACACCTTC.

The chain combines TRBV3-1 (or the pseudogene TRBV3-2) with TRBJ1-2; maybe TRBD1 (5 bases). Germline V gene lookup returns CDR1 LGHDT and CDR2 YNNKEL (reference sequence). V lost 7 bases and J 2 bases, leaving 8 bases between the germline ends. The CDR3 covers 12 residues. In DNA, the CDR3 is TGTGCCAGCACGGGGGGAAACTATGGCTACACCTTC. Translation: CASTGGNYGYTF.

The V gene is TRBV2, the J gene TRBJ2-1, with TRBD1 matching 10 bases. The CDR3 covers 16 residues. Germline CDR1 SNHLY, CDR2 FYNNEI. J gave up 9 bases and V 7 bases, and 15 bases lay outside the gene matches. The CDR3 coding sequence is TGTGCCAGCACTTGGGGGGGGACAGGGGAGTTCGGTGAGCAGTTCTTC. It specifies CASTWGGTGEFGEQFF.

This clone came up once. The chain recombines TRBV28 with TRBJ1-5, with D perhaps TRBD1 (6 bases). In germline, CDR1 is MDHEN, CDR2 SYDVKM. CDR3 length equals 16 residues. Trimming stripped 6 bases from V and 8 bases from J, with 23 bases between. CDR3 protein: CASRGDRSSSHEPQHF. The DNA for the CDR3 is TGTGCCAGCAGGGGCGACAGGTCGAGTTCCCACGAGCCCCAGCATTTT.